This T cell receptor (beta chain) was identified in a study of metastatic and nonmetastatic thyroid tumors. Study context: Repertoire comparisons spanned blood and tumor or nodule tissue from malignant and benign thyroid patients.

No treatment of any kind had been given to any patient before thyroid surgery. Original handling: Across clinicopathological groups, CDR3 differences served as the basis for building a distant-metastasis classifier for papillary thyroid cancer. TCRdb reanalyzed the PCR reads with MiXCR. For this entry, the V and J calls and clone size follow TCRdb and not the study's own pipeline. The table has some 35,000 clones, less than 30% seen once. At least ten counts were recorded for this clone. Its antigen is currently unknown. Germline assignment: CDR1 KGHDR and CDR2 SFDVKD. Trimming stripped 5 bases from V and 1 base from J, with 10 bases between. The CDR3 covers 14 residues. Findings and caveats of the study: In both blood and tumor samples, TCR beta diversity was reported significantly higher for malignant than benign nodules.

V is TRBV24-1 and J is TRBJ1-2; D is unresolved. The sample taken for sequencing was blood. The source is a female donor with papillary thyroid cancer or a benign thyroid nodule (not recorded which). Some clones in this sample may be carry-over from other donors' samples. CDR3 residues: CATSGGDNNYGYTF. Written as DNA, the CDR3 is TGTGCCACCAGTGGAGGCGACAATAACTATGGCTACACCTTC.